This T cell receptor beta chain was documented in a study of T-cell memory formation after mild COVID-19. As for the study in general: Clustering of TCRs was largely donor specific. General study points: Cross-reactive memory seemingly joined, as some responding clones were found in pre-infection memory. While clones contracting from day 15 to 85 were balanced between CD4 and CD8, later expanders leaned CD4+.

This CDR3 contains 15 residues. The V end lost 2 bases, the J end lost 4 bases, and 12 bases lay between the germline ends. CDR1 and CDR2 from the germline V gene are MNHEY and SVGEGT. The 5'RACE method, run with constant-segment primers, produced TCR alpha and TCR beta cDNA libraries (carrying sample barcodes and UMIs). Via MiXCR, TCRdb re-called the 5' RACE reads, giving one row per CDR3 protein. The sample carries under 15,000 distinct CDR3 sequences, around 15% recorded once. In regard to this clonotype: Its target is unknown.

The rearrangement links TRBV6-2 or TRBV6-3 to TRBJ2-1; D is possibly TRBD2 (6 bases). The receptor was derived from a man aged 18 to 35 who had mild COVID-19 (a few samples of this study predate the infection). Cell type and time point are not known. The sequenced sample was PBMCs or a T cell subset sorted from them (not recorded which). CDR3 bases: TGTGCCAGCAGTTACAAGGGAGGAGAGTACAATGAGCAGTTCTTC. Amino acids: CASSYKGGEYNEQFF.